This T cell receptor beta chain originates from a study of early T cells in non-severe SARS-CoV-2 infection (dated by TCRdb to the early 2020s). About the investigation overall: Because TCR sequencing was done on bulk RNA from unsorted whole blood, the alpha and beta chains could not be paired.

Study-wide conclusions, independent of this receptor: VDJdb matching was skewed toward anti-spike CD8 responses and likely underestimated virus-specific expansions, missing private and CD4 specificities.

Measured from the cysteine to the phenylalanine, the CDR3 is 13 residues long. This entry keeps only the CDR3 DNA: 39 bases, framed from base 1. A distance of 7 bases separates the germline ends of V and J, which lose 1 base and 7 bases respectively. CDR1 and CDR2, looked up from the germline V gene, are MGHRA and YSYEKL. The study was a case-control design nested within a healthcare worker cohort in London, UK, with weekly nasopharyngeal swab PCR tests and blood sampling. Healthcare workers were enrolled in the week of the UK lockdown, from 23 to 31 March 2020, and were followed every week for up to roughly 16 weeks. Library prep was done by 5' RACE. Sequencing was carried out with a NextSeq 500. To correct for sequencing error and PCR bias, the TCR library protocol tagged individual cDNA molecules with unique molecular identifiers. TCR alpha and beta chains were both sequenced, and the abundances of alpha and beta sequences in each sample were closely correlated with each other. Per the original workflow: Decombinator V4 was used to annotate the V gene, J gene and CDR3 of the TCR sequences. Expanded TCRs were defined as changing significantly between any two time points under a Poisson model with p below 0.0001. TCR abundances were normalised to the total number of TCRs sequenced in each sample and reported as counts per million. TRAV1-2 paired with TRAJ12, TRAJ20 or TRAJ33 defined MAIT TCRs, while TRAV10 paired with TRAJ18 defined iNKT TCRs. VDJdb, accessed 1 November 2021, was searched for CMV, EBV and SARS-CoV-2 annotated TCRs, excluding TCRs annotated for multiple antigens. The raw public data were reprocessed by TCRdb itself: fastp quality trimming at Q25, MiXCR clonotype calling, in-frame beta chains only. Entries are consolidated by CDR3 protein sequence, retaining the most common genes and DNA. The V and J calls were not made by the authors but by TCRdb's processing. The sample table lists about 50,000 distinct CDR3 sequences, about 11% of them with a count of one. Jointly, the top ten make up around 6.3% of the sample.

This clonotype was counted ten times or more. No cognate antigen has been identified for it. Base qualities are missing; no much larger clone stands one base away. Sequencing was carried out using whole blood. The receptor was isolated from an adult who was a healthcare worker with PCR-confirmed SARS-CoV-2 infection or an uninfected control (not recorded which). The rearranged segments are TRBV4-1 and TRBJ1-4, with TRBD1 as a weak D call on 5 bases. The nucleotides are TGCGCCAGCAGCCAAGGGGGGGTTGAAAAACTGTTTTTT. It codes for CASSQGGVEKLFF.